This TCR beta chain originates from a study of blood T cell repertoires in COVID-19. Study background: The study drew acute and convalescent COVID-19 samples from the United States, Italy and Spain. PBMCs, B-cell-depleted T cells, or T cells were the source of the cDNA or gDNA that made up the material.

V was pared by 5 bases and J by 7 bases, with 10 bases of the junction left unmatched. This CDR3 region has 14 residues. Germline V lookup: CDR1 SEHNR, CDR2 FQNEAQ (reference sequence). Sequencing was performed with immunoSEQ multiplex PCR; in TCRdb, only in-frame clones are kept and a portion is missing. Among some 700,000 clones, around 89% were seen once, and the ten largest hold approximately 0.3%. The sequence was collected from a young woman with acute or convalescent COVID-19. The chain carries TRBV7-9 and TRBJ1-2, with 7 bases matching TRBD1. The sample taken for sequencing was peripheral blood. DNA of the CDR3: TGTGCCAGCAGCGCGACAGGGCCCGAGGGTGGCTACACCTTC. Encoded protein: CASSATGPEGGYTF.